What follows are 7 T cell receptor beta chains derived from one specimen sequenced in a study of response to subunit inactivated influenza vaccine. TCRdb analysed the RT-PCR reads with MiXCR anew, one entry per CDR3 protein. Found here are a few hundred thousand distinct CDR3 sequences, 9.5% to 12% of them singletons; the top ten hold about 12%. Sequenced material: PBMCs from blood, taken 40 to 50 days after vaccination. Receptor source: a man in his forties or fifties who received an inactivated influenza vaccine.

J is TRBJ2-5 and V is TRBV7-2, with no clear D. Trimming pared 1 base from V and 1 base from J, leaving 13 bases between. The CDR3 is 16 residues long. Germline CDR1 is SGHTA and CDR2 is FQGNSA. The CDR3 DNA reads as TGTGCCAGCAGCTTAGATCACGGCGGCGGCCAAGAGACCCAGTACTTC. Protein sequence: CASSLDHGGGQETQYF.

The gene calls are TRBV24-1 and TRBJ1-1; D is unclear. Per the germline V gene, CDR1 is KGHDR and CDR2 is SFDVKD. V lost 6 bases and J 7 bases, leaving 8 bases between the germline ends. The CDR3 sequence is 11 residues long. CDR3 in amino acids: CATSFGVEAFF. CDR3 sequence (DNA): TGTGCCACCAGTTTTGGTGTTGAAGCTTTCTTT.

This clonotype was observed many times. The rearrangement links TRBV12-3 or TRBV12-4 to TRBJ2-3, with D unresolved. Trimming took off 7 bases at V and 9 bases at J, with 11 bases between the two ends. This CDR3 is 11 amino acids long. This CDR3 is CASTQAATQYF. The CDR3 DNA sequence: TGTGCCAGCACCCAAGCCGCCACGCAGTATTTT.

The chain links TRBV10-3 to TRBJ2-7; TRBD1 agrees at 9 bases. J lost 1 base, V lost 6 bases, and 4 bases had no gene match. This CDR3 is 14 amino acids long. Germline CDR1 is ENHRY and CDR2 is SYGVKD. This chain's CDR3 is CAIRGTGSSYEQYF. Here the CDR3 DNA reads TGTGCCATCAGGGGGACAGGGTCTTCCTACGAGCAGTACTTC.

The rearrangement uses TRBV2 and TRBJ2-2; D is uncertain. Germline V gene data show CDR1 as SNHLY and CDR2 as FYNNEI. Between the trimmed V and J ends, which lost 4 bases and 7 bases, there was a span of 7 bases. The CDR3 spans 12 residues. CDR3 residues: CASSATGGELFF. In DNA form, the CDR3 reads TGTGCCAGCAGTGCGACGGGCGGGGAGCTGTTTTTT.

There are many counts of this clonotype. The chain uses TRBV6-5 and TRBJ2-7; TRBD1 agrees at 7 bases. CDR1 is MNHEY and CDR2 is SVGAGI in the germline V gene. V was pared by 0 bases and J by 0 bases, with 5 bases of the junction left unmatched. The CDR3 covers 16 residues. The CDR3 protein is CASSYSMGQSSYEQYF. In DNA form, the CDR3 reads TGTGCCAGCAGTTACTCGATGGGACAGAGCTCCTACGAGCAGTACTTC.

The CDR3 here is CASRRGGQNTEAFF. As DNA, the CDR3 is TGTGCCAGCAGGAGGGGGGGCCAGAACACTGAAGCTTTCTTT. V gene TRBV6-1 combines with J gene TRBJ1-1; the D gene is possibly TRBD1 (6 bases). From germline, CDR1 is MNHNS and CDR2 SASEGT. CDR3 length: 14 amino acids. Trimming stripped 6 bases from V and 1 base from J, with 12 bases between.